The following is a T cell receptor (beta chain) sequence with its context. Its antigen has not been determined. Base qualities are not at hand, and no much larger clone is one base apart. This sample is drawn from a study of T cell responses to AZD1222 COVID-19 vaccine (dated by TCRdb to the early 2020s). With regard to the full study: Because spike-specific TCR depth and breadth did not differ between the two schedules, AZD1222 recipients who got a second dose at roughly 4 weeks were pooled with those who got a second dose at roughly 12 weeks. A total of roughly 240 trial participants underwent TCR sequencing, of whom about 210 received two doses of AZD1222 and some 26 received two doses of the MenACWY control vaccine. Trial participants were enrolled by age into subgroups of 18-55, 56-69 and 70-plus years, and approximately 150, 30 and 60 TCR-sequenced participants, respectively, were included in these subgroups.

V and J lose 3 bases and 2 bases, and a span of 8 bases separates them. CDR1 and CDR2 were assigned from the germline V gene as SGHNT and YENEEA. Counted from cysteine to phenylalanine, this CDR3 has 13 amino acids. Only CDR3 DNA remains: 39 bases, in frame from the first base. According to the study, the label for this sample's time point signals: baseline before first vaccination. Vaccinee samples were obtained from the UK trials COV001 and COV002, which included a single-blind randomized controlled phase 2/3 trial of AZD1222 (ChAdOx1 nCoV-19) in healthy adults. For TCRbeta chain sequencing, PBMC samples were collected from trial participants at day 0 and at day 28 after the second dose. The CDR3 regions of human TCRbeta chains were subjected to immunosequencing. For the original study's pipeline: Repertoire TCRs were matched against a reference library of SARS-CoV-2-specific TCRs generated with the MIRA antigen-specificity platform. Breadth was defined as the fraction of unique TCRs that were SARS-CoV-2-associated. Depth was defined as the fraction of total T cells that were SARS-CoV-2-associated. Using the MIRA data, each spike-specific TCR was mapped to the spike region that the TCR reacts to and placed in a CD4 or CD8 class. Log10-transformed breadth and depth values were compared by one-way ANOVA with Sidak's multiple comparisons tests. TCRdb provides this immuneACCESS table in a form limited to in-frame rearrangements. Some clones are lacking; in checked studies, under half of them reflect an unresolved V gene, and why the rest are absent is not known. V and J calls and clone size are copied from that table; D and trimming were computed from the DNA. Present in this sample are around 250,000 clones, over 85% of which were seen just once. The top ten hold 0.5% to 0.7% of the sample.

Broad study findings and their caveats: Because no day 14 peak-response samples were available, repertoires were characterized only after the peak T cell response. The 56-69-year group was small, and its depth increase did not reach significance, likely because of low power. Vaccine-associated CD4 TCRs spanned the whole spike protein, with dominant responses in regions 160-218 and 743-854. Reportedly, close to half of the unique spike-specific TCRs recognized epitopes lying outside the regions that are mutated in the B.1.351 and B.1.1.7 variants. Conclusions about previously exposed vaccinees are limited because only six or seven AZD1222 recipients were SARS-CoV-2 seropositive at baseline. Participants were mostly white British and included more females than males, and it was suggested by the authors that clonal diversity may have been underestimated. A significant rise in spike-specific TCR breadth and depth was observed after two AZD1222 doses relative to day 0 and relative to MenACWY recipients.

The source of this sequence is an adult in good health. Recombination connected TRBV11-3 to TRBJ2-7, with TRBD1 as a weak D call on 6 bases. Sequencing used peripheral blood, obtained on day 0 of AZD1222 vaccination. Read as DNA, the sequence is TGTGCCAGCAGCTTTGGGGGCACCTACGAGCAGTACTTC. This codes for CASSFGGTYEQYF.